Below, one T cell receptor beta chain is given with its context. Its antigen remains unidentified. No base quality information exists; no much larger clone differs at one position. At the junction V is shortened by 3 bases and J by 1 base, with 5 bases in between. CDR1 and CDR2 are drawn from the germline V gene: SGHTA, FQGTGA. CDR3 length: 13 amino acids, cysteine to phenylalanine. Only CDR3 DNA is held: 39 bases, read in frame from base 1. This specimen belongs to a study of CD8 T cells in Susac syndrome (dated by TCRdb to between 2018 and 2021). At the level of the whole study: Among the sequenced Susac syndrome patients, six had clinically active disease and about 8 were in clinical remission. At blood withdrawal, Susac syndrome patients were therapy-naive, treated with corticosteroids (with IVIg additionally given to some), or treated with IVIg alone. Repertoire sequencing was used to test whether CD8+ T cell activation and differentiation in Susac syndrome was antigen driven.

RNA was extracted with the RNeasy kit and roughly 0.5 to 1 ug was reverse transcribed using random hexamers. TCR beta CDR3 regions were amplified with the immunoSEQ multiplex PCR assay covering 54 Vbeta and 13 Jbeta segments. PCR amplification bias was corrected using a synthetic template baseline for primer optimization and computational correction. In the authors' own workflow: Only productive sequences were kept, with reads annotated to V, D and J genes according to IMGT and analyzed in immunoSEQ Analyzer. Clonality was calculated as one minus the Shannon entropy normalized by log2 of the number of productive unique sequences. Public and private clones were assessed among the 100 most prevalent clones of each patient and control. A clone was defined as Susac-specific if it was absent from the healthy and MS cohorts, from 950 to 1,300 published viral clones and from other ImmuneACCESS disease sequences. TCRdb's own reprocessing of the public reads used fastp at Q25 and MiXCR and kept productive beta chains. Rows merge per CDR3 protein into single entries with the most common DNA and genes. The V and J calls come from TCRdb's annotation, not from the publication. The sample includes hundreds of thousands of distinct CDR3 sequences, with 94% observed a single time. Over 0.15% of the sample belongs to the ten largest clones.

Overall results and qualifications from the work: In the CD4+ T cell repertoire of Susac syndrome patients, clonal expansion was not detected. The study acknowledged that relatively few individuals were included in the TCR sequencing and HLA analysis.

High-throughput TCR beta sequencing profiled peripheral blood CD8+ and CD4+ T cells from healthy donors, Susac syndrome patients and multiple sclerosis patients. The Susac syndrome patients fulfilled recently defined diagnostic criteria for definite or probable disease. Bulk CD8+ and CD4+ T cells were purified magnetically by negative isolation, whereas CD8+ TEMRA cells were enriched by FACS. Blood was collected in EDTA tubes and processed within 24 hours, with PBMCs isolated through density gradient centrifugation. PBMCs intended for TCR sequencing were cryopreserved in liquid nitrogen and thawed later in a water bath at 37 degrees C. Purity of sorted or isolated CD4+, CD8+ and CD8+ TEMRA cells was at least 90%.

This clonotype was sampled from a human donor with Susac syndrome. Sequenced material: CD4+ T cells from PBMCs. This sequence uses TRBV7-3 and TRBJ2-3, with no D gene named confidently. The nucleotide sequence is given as TGTGCCAGCAGCTTCGAGGGCACAGATACGCAGTATTTT. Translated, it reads CASSFEGTDTQYF.